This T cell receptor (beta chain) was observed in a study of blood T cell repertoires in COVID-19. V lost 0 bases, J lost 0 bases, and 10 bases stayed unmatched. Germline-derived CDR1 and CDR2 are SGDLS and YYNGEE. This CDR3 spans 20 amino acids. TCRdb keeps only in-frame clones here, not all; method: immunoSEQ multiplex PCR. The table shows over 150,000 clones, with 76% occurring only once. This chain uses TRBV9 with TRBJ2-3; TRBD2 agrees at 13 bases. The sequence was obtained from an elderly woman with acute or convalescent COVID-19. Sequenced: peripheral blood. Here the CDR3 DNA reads TGTGCCAGCAGCGTAGCTCCGATCGGACTAGCGGGGGTGAGCACAGATACGCAGTATTTT. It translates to CASSVAPIGLAGVSTDTQYF.